Presented here are 20 T cell receptor beta chains from one specimen sequenced in a study of OX40 agonist ivuxolimab in advanced cancers. Generated by immunoSEQ multiplex PCR, the TCRdb table keeps only in-frame clones and is missing some. The data hold about 20,000 clones, with approximately 78% observed a single time. Source: CD4+ or CD8+ T cells sorted from blood, taken in a trial of the OX40 agonist ivuxolimab. Every receptor here comes from an adult with an advanced solid tumor such as melanoma, head and neck, liver or kidney cancer.

The CDR3 spells CATGGWGLVNNEQFF. DNA of the CDR3: TGTGCCACTGGGGGGTGGGGCCTCGTTAATAATGAGCAGTTCTTC. V gene TRBV15 combines with J gene TRBJ2-1; tentative D call: TRBD2 (6 bases). Between the trimmed V and J ends, which lost 9 bases and 7 bases, there was a span of 22 bases. Germline V gene sequence: CDR1 LNHNV, CDR2 YYDKDF (reference sequence). This CDR3 comprises 15 residues. The full variable domain, completed using reference TRBV15 and TRBJ2-1, is DAMVIQNPRYQVTQFGKPVTLSCSQTLNHNVMYWYQQKSSQAPKLLFHYYDKDFNNEADTPDNFQSRRPNTSFCFLDIRSPGLGDTAMYLCATGGWGLVNNEQFFGPGTRLTVL.

J is TRBJ2-5 and V is TRBV11-2, with a tentative D call TRBD2 (5 bases). V lost 1 base, J lost 2 bases, and 8 bases lay in between. Looked up from germline, CDR1 is SGHAT and CDR2 is FQNNGV. CDR3 length: 14 amino acids. The CDR3: CASSLGGIQETQYF. CDR3 DNA: TGTGCCAGCAGCTTAGGAGGGATTCAAGAGACCCAGTACTTC.

The chain is built from TRBV5-1 and TRBJ1-3, with 7 nucleotides matching TRBD1. Trimming cost V 2 bases and J 0 bases; bases outside gene matches: 11. Germline assignment: CDR1 SGHRS and CDR2 YFSETQ. CDR3 length: 18 amino acids. This CDR3 is CASSFGQAGYPSGNTIYF. As DNA, the CDR3 is TGCGCCAGCAGCTTCGGACAGGCAGGCTACCCCTCTGGAAACACCATATATTTT.

The chain links TRBV9 to TRBJ2-3, with 12 bases aligning to TRBD2. The junction had 2 bases not matched to a gene; V was cut back by 3 bases and J by 3 bases. This CDR3 contains 15 residues. Germline V lookup: CDR1 SGDLS, CDR2 YYNGEE. The chain's CDR3 is CASSATSGGTDTQYF. DNA of the CDR3: TGTGCCAGCAGCGCCACTAGCGGGGGGACAGATACGCAGTATTTT.

Here the CDR3 DNA reads TGTGCCAGCATTGGGTACGGGACAGGGCATACCTACAATGAGCAGTTCTTC. Encoded protein: CASIGYGTGHTYNEQFF. The rearrangement joins TRBV28 to TRBJ2-1; 9 bases fit TRBD1. Trimming removed 7 bases from V and 2 bases from J; junction bases left unmatched: 12. The V gene's germline CDR1 is MDHEN and CDR2 SYDVKM. The CDR3 consists of 17 residues.

This clone appeared once. This chain uses TRBV28 with TRBJ2-7; D remains ambiguous. V shed 6 bases and J shed 3 bases, with 15 bases lying between them. The germline gives CDR1 MDHEN, CDR2 SYDVKM. This CDR3 has 14 residues. CDR3 sequence reads: CASRDRVSLYEQYF. In nucleotides, the CDR3 is TGTGCCAGCAGAGACCGGGTATCCCTCTACGAGCAGTACTTC.

By sample share, this clone is medium-sized. J is TRBJ2-6 and V is TRBV4-1; 9 bases map to TRBD1. V lost 2 bases and J lost 9; bases outside the gene matches: 8. CDR3 length equals 16 residues. Germline CDR1 and CDR2: MGHRA and YSYEKL. CDR3 DNA sequence: TGCGCCAGCAGCCAACTAACAGGGGGCGAGGTCAACGTCCTGACTTTC. It encodes CASSQLTGGEVNVLTF.

The chain combines TRBV19 with TRBJ2-3; TRBD2 matches at 9 bases. V dropped 5 bases and J dropped 4; count of bases not matched to a gene: 7. Germline-derived CDR1 and CDR2 are LNHDA and SQIVND (reference sequence). The CDR3 runs 15 residues. CDR3 sequence: CASSVAGAGADTQYF. The CDR3 bases are TGTGCCAGTAGTGTAGCGGGGGCCGGGGCAGATACGCAGTATTTT.

The rearrangement links TRBV4-2 to TRBJ2-5; 14 nucleotides match TRBD2. Gene TRBJ2-7 matches the end of the DNA better, so the J call may be wrong. CDR1 LGHNA and CDR2 YNFKEQ come from the germline V gene. This CDR3 region has 18 residues. The CDR3 DNA is TGTGCCAGCAGCCAAGATCGGGGACTAGCGGGGGACCTCTACGAGCAGTACTTC. It is translated as CASSQDRGLAGDLYEQYF.

This chain joins TRBV18 and TRBJ2-6, with unresolved D. V was clipped by 3 bases and J by 0 bases, with 9 bases between them. Germline CDR1 reads KGHSH; CDR2 reads LQKENI. CDR3 size: 16 residues. The CDR3 coding sequence is TGTGCCAGCTCACCCGGCCCTAGCTCTGGGGCCAACGTCCTGACTTTC. It translates to CASSPGPSSGANVLTF.

This clone qualifies as medium-sized. The chain links TRBV5-1 to TRBJ2-5, with D possibly called TRBD1 or TRBD2 (5 bases each). Germline V lookup: CDR1 SGHRS, CDR2 YFSETQ. The CDR3 contains 14 residues. V was pared by 1 base and J by 5 bases, with 12 bases between. The CDR3 DNA follows: TGCGCCAGCAGCTTGTCAGAGGGGCTTGAGACCCAGTACTTC. Amino acid sequence: CASSLSEGLETQYF.

This chain uses TRBV6-5 with TRBJ1-2; the D is unclear. Germline CDR1 is MNHEY and CDR2 is SVGAGI. V lost 0 bases to trimming and J lost 8 bases, with 16 bases between them. The CDR3 extends over 15 amino acids. The DNA for the CDR3 is TGTGCCAGCAGTTACTCGAGCGGGGTTTCATGGGGCTACACCTTC. As protein: CASSYSSGVSWGYTF.

This chain links TRBV21-1 with TRBJ2-7; the table's D call, TRBD2, was not checked against the DNA. TRBV21-1 is reported as a pseudogene. This CDR3 comprises 16 residues. CDR3 nucleotide sequence: TGTGCCAGCAGCAAAGGGATTCGGAGGATAAACTACGAGCAGTACTTC. This translates into CASSKGIRRINYEQYF.

The chain employs TRBV27 and TRBJ2-5; 8 bases map to TRBD2. The CDR3 runs 14 residues. Germline CDR1 reads MNHEY; CDR2 reads SMNVEV (reference sequence). With V trimmed by 5 bases and J by 5 bases, 7 bases remained unmatched. The CDR3 sequence is CASSPGGAGETQYF. The CDR3 DNA reads TGTGCCAGCAGTCCCGGGGGGGCCGGGGAGACCCAGTACTTC.

This clone has just a few counts. The V gene is TRBV19, the J gene TRBJ2-5; 8 nucleotides align to TRBD2. The CDR3 contains 13 residues. With 5 bases clipped from V and 4 bases from J, the junction kept 3 bases outside the gene matches. Germline V gene sequence: CDR1 LNHDA, CDR2 SQIVND (reference sequence). DNA of the CDR3: TGTGCCAGTAGTCGGGGGGGTGGAGAGACCCAGTACTTC. Its protein is CASSRGGGETQYF.

This clone was seen only once. V usage is TRBV30 and J usage is TRBJ2-5; 11 positions agree with TRBD2. J was trimmed by 4 bases and V by 3 bases; bases with no gene match: 13. Germline CDR1 and CDR2: GTSNPN and SVGIG (reference sequence). The CDR3 length is 17 residues. This chain's CDR3 is CAWRSRLAGRGRETQYF. DNA for the CDR3: TGTGCCTGGAGATCCCGACTAGCGGGGAGGGGTCGAGAGACCCAGTACTTC.

The chain links TRBV19 to TRBJ1-2; D call uncertain. Germline V CDR1 and CDR2: LNHDA, SQIVND (reference sequence). This CDR3 has 15 residues. V gave up 1 base and J gave up 2 bases, with 11 bases separating them. The CDR3 region has the DNA TGTGCCAGTAGTATAGTAGGCCGCCTAAACTATGGCTACACCTTC. The encoded protein is CASSIVGRLNYGYTF. The whole variable domain, filled in from reference TRBV19 and TRBJ1-2, reads DGGITQSPKYLFRKEGQNVTLSCEQNLNHDAMYWYRQDPGQGLRLIYYSQIVNDFQKGDIAEGYSVSREKKESFPLTVTSAQKNPTAFYLCASSIVGRLNYGYTFGSGTRLTVV.

V and J are TRBV4-2 and TRBJ1-6; 9 bases are shared with TRBD1. With V trimmed by 4 bases and J by 5 bases, 6 bases remained unmatched. The V gene's germline CDR1 is LGHNA and CDR2 YNFKEQ. The CDR3 runs to 16 residues. This chain's CDR3 is CASSPMGDRDNSPLHF. The CDR3 DNA is TGTGCCAGCAGCCCAATGGGGGACAGGGATAATTCACCCCTCCACTTT.

This clone was counted between two and nine times. The chain has TRBV5-8 and TRBJ1-1; no clear D gene. The ends were cut back, 2 bases at V and 1 base at J, with 6 bases in the middle. The CDR3 is 13 residues long. The germline V gene encodes CDR1 SGHTS and CDR2 YDEGEE. The CDR3 nucleotides read TGTGCCAGCAGCTTAACAGCGAACACTGAAGCTTTCTTT. Translation gives CASSLTANTEAFF.

CDR3 amino acids: CASRSAWFGSSYEQYF. The CDR3 bases are TGTGCCAGTAGAAGTGCTTGGTTCGGGAGCTCCTACGAGCAGTACTTC. V is TRBV19 and J is TRBJ2-7; a possible D gene is TRBD2 (6 bases). The CDR3 contains 16 residues. Trimming shortened V by 6 bases and J by 0 bases, and 18 bases separated the two germline ends. Germline V gene sequence: CDR1 LNHDA, CDR2 SQIVND (reference sequence).